These 27 T cell receptor beta chains originate from one sample sequenced in a study of CD8 T cells in ankylosing spondylitis. General study findings and limits: A motif in TCR beta, a set of under ten highly homologous variants, appeared characteristic of ankylosing spondylitis blood.

TCRdb reprocessed the 5' RACE reads via MiXCR and lists one record per CDR3 protein. The table lists approximately 300,000 distinct CDR3 sequences, 8% of them singletons. These receptors' targets are unknown. Sequencing used blood, either unsorted or a sorted T cell fraction (not recorded which). All receptors come from a male donor with ankylosing spondylitis.

Many counts were recorded for this clonotype. The chain recombines TRBV6-2 or TRBV6-3 with TRBJ2-1; the match to TRBD2 covers 11 bases. Germline V CDR1 and CDR2: MNHEY, SVGEGT. V lost 4 bases and J lost 9; bases outside the gene matches: 8. This CDR3 has 15 residues. The CDR3 DNA reads TGTGCCAGCAGTTTCCTAGCGGGGGGCCGGCGTGAGCAGTTCTTC. Translated, it gives CASSFLAGGRREQFF.

This clonotype occurred many times. The rearrangement uses TRBV11-1 and TRBJ2-1, with TRBD2 identical over 12 bases. CDR3 length: 16 amino acids. V shed 2 bases and J 5 bases; nucleotides not matched to a gene: 4. Germline V gene sequence: CDR1 SGHAT, CDR2 FQDESV (reference sequence). The DNA of the CDR3 is TGTGCCAGCAGCTTAAACCTAGCGGGAGGGCACAATGAGCAGTTCTTC. Encoded protein: CASSLNLAGGHNEQFF.

This rearrangement joins TRBV7-2 to TRBJ2-3; 7 bases match TRBD2. This CDR3 is built from 17 residues. CDR1 SGHTA and CDR2 FQGNSA come from the germline V gene. Trimming removed 4 bases from V and 0 bases from J; junction bases left unmatched: 10. This CDR3 is CASSYAERDMSTDTQYF. The CDR3, as DNA: TGTGCCAGCAGCTATGCTGAGCGGGATATGAGCACAGATACGCAGTATTTT.

On this clonotype itself: This may arise from a read error, as a much more abundant clone is one base away. The chain couples TRBV20-1 to TRBJ2-7; 9 positions agree with TRBD2. Germline V CDR1 and CDR2: DFQATT, SNEGSKA (reference sequence). This CDR3 is built from 13 residues. V was clipped by 3 bases and J by 12 bases; unmatched bases: 12. CDR3 coding DNA: TGCAGTGCTAGGAGGACTAGCGTGAACTTTCTGTACTTC. Translating it yields CSARRTSVNFLYF.

A remark on this clonotype: A read error is likely, as this CDR3 ends without the conserved phenylalanine or tryptophan. The J gene is TRBJ1-2, the V gene TRBV15, with 8 bases identical to TRBD1. The length of the CDR3 is 14 residues. Germline trimming cut 4 bases from V and 6 bases from J; bases unmatched to any gene: 7. Germline V gene lookup returns CDR1 LNHNV and CDR2 YYDKDF (reference sequence). CDR3 protein: CATSTTGGFHGYTL. In nucleotides, the CDR3 is TGTGCCACCAGCACTACAGGGGGGTTCCATGGCTACACCCTC.

This rearrangement joins TRBV4-1 to TRBJ1-1, with 7 bases lining up with TRBD1. Germline CDR1 MGHRA, CDR2 YSYEKL. The junction had 2 bases not matched to a gene; V was cut back by 1 base and J by 0 bases. This CDR3 comprises 15 residues. As DNA, the CDR3 is TGCGCCAGCAGCCAAGGACAGGGTATGAACACTGAAGCTTTCTTT. Residues: CASSQGQGMNTEAFF.

This clonotype was counted a few times. The J gene is TRBJ2-5, the V gene TRBV5-1; no firm D call. This CDR3 is built from 15 residues. Trimming stripped 0 bases from V and 4 bases from J, with 13 bases between. Looked up from germline, CDR1 is SGHRS and CDR2 is YFSETQ. This chain's CDR3 is CASSLALGLGETQYF. As DNA, the CDR3 is TGCGCCAGCAGCTTGGCGCTGGGCTTAGGAGAGACCCAGTACTTC.

V gene TRBV14 combines with J gene TRBJ2-1; possible D gene TRBD2, 6 bases. This CDR3 has 16 residues. Germline CDR1 is SGHDN and CDR2 is FVKESK. Trimming stripped 1 base from V and 0 bases from J, with 10 bases between. CDR3 amino acids: CASSQVGLSSYNEQFF. CDR3 DNA sequence: TGTGCCAGCAGCCAAGTGGGACTTAGCTCCTACAATGAGCAGTTCTTC.

The rearrangement links TRBV24-1 to TRBJ2-5; possibly TRBD2 for D (5 bases). The V end was cut by 10 bases, the J end by 3 bases, with 17 bases between. CDR1 and CDR2 from the germline V gene are KGHDR and SFDVKD. This CDR3 spans 14 amino acids. The CDR3 DNA reads as TGTGCCACTGGTGGGAGTATCACGGAAGAGACCCAGTACTTC. Translated, it gives CATGGSITEETQYF.

This chain connects TRBV7-2 to TRBJ2-3; no clear D. CDR3 size: 13 residues. The V and J ends lost 2 bases and 4 bases respectively, with 7 bases between them. Germline-derived CDR1 and CDR2 are SGHTA and FQGNSA. The CDR3 coding sequence is TGTGCCAGCAGCTTAATAACCGCAGATACGCAGTATTTT. Amino acid sequence: CASSLITADTQYF. The full variable domain, completed using reference TRBV7-2 and TRBJ2-3, is GAGVSQSPSNKVTEKGKDVELRCDPISGHTALYWYRQSLGQGLEFLIYFQGNSAPDKSGLPSDRFSAERTGGSVSTLTIQRTQQEDSAVYLCASSLITADTQYFGPGTRLTVL.

This clonotype was counted only a few times. The chain employs TRBV10-3 and TRBJ2-2; 12 bases fit TRBD2. CDR3 length: 18 residues. V lost 2 bases, J lost 0 bases, and 4 bases stayed unmatched. Germline V gene lookup returns CDR1 ENHRY and CDR2 SYGVKD. CDR3: CAISEKTSGSANTGELFF. The CDR3 DNA follows: TGTGCCATCAGTGAGAAGACTAGCGGGAGTGCGAACACCGGGGAGCTGTTTTTT.

This clonotype came up a few times. This rearrangement joins TRBV6-1 to TRBJ1-2, with a possible D match to TRBD1 (5 bases). This CDR3 is 14 amino acids long. Germline CDR1 reads MNHNS; CDR2 reads SASEGT. Trimming left V 5 bases short and J 2 bases short, with 12 bases between. The CDR3 region has the DNA TGTGCCAGCAGTAAAAATGGGGGGAACTATGGCTACACCTTC. Residues: CASSKNGGNYGYTF.

This clonotype was seen at least ten times. This chain uses TRBV12-3 or TRBV12-4 with TRBJ2-1; 12 nucleotides align to TRBD1. This CDR3 has 15 residues. The trim removed 4 bases at V and 7 bases at J, leaving 5 bases unmatched. The CDR3 bases are TGTGCCAGCAGTTGGGACAGGGGGCTTGAGAATGAGCAGTTCTTC. Translation: CASSWDRGLENEQFF.

This clonotype was counted between two and nine times. CDR3 coding DNA: TGCGCCAGCAGCCTGGACAGTTTTGACACTGAAGCTTTCTTT. Its protein is CASSLDSFDTEAFF. The J gene is TRBJ1-1, the V gene TRBV5-1; D may be TRBD1 (6 bases). This CDR3 region has 14 residues. The V end was cut by 4 bases, the J end by 3 bases, with 13 bases between. The germline gives CDR1 SGHRS, CDR2 YFSETQ. The whole variable domain, filled in from reference TRBV5-1 and TRBJ1-1, reads KAGVTQTPRYLIKTRGQQVTLSCSPISGHRSVSWYQQTPGQGLQFLFEYFSETQRNKGNFPGRFSGRQFSNSRSEMNVSTLELGDSALYLCASSLDSFDTEAFFGQGTRLTVV.

In its sample, this clonotype was seen many times. V and J are TRBV5-1 and TRBJ1-1; the match to TRBD1 covers 7 bases. Germline trimming cut 3 bases from V and 1 base from J; bases unmatched to any gene: 15. The length of the CDR3 is 18 residues. Germline V gene data show CDR1 as SGHRS and CDR2 as YFSETQ. CDR3 protein: CASSSWTQDRVGNTEAFF. The CDR3 DNA sequence: TGCGCCAGCAGCTCGTGGACCCAAGACAGGGTAGGGAACACTGAAGCTTTCTTT. Together with reference TRBV5-1 and TRBJ1-1, the CDR3 gives the full variable domain: KAGVTQTPRYLIKTRGQQVTLSCSPISGHRSVSWYQQTPGQGLQFLFEYFSETQRNKGNFPGRFSGRQFSNSRSEMNVSTLELGDSALYLCASSSWTQDRVGNTEAFFGQGTRLTVV.

This clonotype has a handful of counts. V gene TRBV12-3 or TRBV12-4 combines with J gene TRBJ2-1; D may be TRBD2 (5 bases). With 2 bases removed from V and 0 bases from J, the gap between germline ends came to 14 bases. This CDR3 contains 17 residues. CDR3 nucleotides: TGTGCCAGCAGTTTATCTTCTAGCCCGAGCTCCTACAATGAGCAGTTCTTC. This encodes CASSLSSSPSSYNEQFF.

The CDR3 sequence is CSAPFLRNRTRRSGANVLTF. The CDR3 nucleotides read TGCAGTGCCCCATTCCTACGAAACAGGACAAGGCGCTCTGGGGCCAACGTCCTGACTTTC. The V gene is TRBV20-1, the J gene TRBJ2-6, with a weak D call TRBD1 (5 bases). This CDR3 is 20 amino acids long. Germline V gene sequence: CDR1 DFQATT, CDR2 SNEGSKA (reference sequence). The V and J ends lost 6 bases and 0 bases respectively, with 27 bases between them.

The rearrangement uses TRBV7-9 and TRBJ2-3, with D maybe TRBD2 (6 bases). The CDR3 runs to 14 residues. Looked up from germline, CDR1 is SEHNR and CDR2 is FQNEAQ (reference sequence). V lost 5 bases to trimming and J lost 4 bases, with 13 bases between them. The CDR3 sequence is CASSLRGVADTQYF. In nucleotides, the CDR3 is TGTGCCAGCAGCCTCCGCGGGGTGGCAGATACGCAGTATTTT.

In this sample, this clonotype turned up many times. The chain links TRBV29-1 to TRBJ2-2; D tentatively reads TRBD1 or TRBD2 (5 bases each). The CDR3 extends over 14 amino acids. Trimming removed 5 bases at V and 0 bases at J, with 10 bases between. CDR1 and CDR2 from the germline V gene are SQVTM and ANQGSEA. The CDR3 is CSVLGRTNTGELFF. CDR3 nucleotides: TGCAGCGTTTTGGGACGCACGAACACCGGGGAGCTGTTTTTT.

This clonotype has more than one count but fewer than ten. This chain links TRBV7-9 with TRBJ1-4; TRBD1 agrees at 9 bases. The junction had 6 bases not matched to a gene; V was cut back by 3 bases and J by 7 bases. The germline CDR1 and CDR2 sequences are SEHNR and FQNEAQ (reference sequence). The CDR3 consists of 15 residues. CDR3 loop: CASSFRGTGSEKLFF. CDR3 nucleotides: TGTGCCAGCAGCTTCCGCGGGACAGGGAGTGAAAAACTGTTTTTT.

There are many counts of this clonotype. The rearrangement uses TRBV3-1 and TRBJ1-3; D remains unclear. Deletions cut 3 bases from V and 3 bases from J, with 18 bases between. This CDR3 is 17 amino acids long. Germline loops: CDR1 LGHDT, CDR2 YNNKEL (reference sequence). This CDR3 is CASSHRSPLTDGNTIYF. As DNA, the CDR3 is TGTGCCAGCAGCCACCGATCCCCCTTGACGGATGGAAACACCATATATTTT. Filled out from reference TRBV3-1 and TRBJ1-3, the complete variable domain reads DTAVSQTPKYLVTQMGNDKSIKCEQNLGHDTMYWYKQDSKKFLKIMFSYNNKELIINETVPNRFSPKSPDKAHLNLHINSLELGDSAVYFCASSHRSPLTDGNTIYFGEGSWLTVV.

This clonotype was detected a few times. CDR3 in amino acids: CASTPDRVGTDTQYF. Written as DNA, the CDR3 is TGTGCCAGCACCCCGGACAGGGTGGGAACAGATACGCAGTATTTT. This chain links TRBV12-3 or TRBV12-4 with TRBJ2-3; TRBD1 matches at 8 bases. CDR3 length: 15 residues. The J segment lost 3 bases and the V segment lost 7 bases, leaving 9 bases of the junction unmatched.

This clonotype was recorded at least ten times. CDR3: CASSTGQGADYGYTF. The CDR3 region has the DNA TGCGCCAGCAGCACGGGACAGGGGGCGGACTATGGCTACACCTTC. This chain links TRBV4-1 with TRBJ1-2, with 12 bases fitting TRBD1. Trimming removed 5 bases from V and 3 bases from J; junction bases left unmatched: 4. CDR3 length: 15 residues. Germline V gene sequence: CDR1 MGHRA, CDR2 YSYEKL.

This clonotype was seen more than once but under ten times. The chain has TRBV30 and TRBJ1-5, with D maybe TRBD1 (6 bases). Germline loops: CDR1 GTSNPN, CDR2 SVGIG (reference sequence). The CDR3 covers 13 residues. V was cut by 2 bases and J by 7 bases, with 12 bases left in between. CDR3 protein: CAWSRGARQPQHF. Here the CDR3 DNA reads TGTGCCTGGAGTCGGGGGGCTAGGCAGCCCCAGCATTTT.

This clonotype was detected many times. The chain recombines TRBV29-1 with TRBJ2-1, with TRBD2 as a possible D gene (6 bases). The CDR3 loop spans 17 amino acids. The germline V gene has CDR1 SQVTM and CDR2 ANQGSEA. V lost 6 bases and J 3 bases, leaving 24 bases between the germline ends. The CDR3 DNA reads as TGCAGCGTAACCGGGAGAGCCCCACGACGCGACTACAATGAGCAGTTCTTC. The encoded protein is CSVTGRAPRRDYNEQFF.

The V gene is TRBV5-1, the J gene TRBJ1-2; possibly TRBD1 for D (5 bases). The CDR3 runs 18 residues. The germline gives CDR1 SGHRS, CDR2 YFSETQ. Trimming stripped 4 bases from V and 3 bases from J, with 25 bases between. As DNA, the CDR3 is TGCGCCAGCAGCCGCCGGGGCCGGACGGGGGGGAACTACTATGGCTACACCTTC. Translated, it gives CASSRRGRTGGNYYGYTF.

This clonotype was detected a few times. The V call is TRBV12-3 or TRBV12-4, the J call TRBJ2-1; 7 nucleotides align to TRBD2. V was clipped by 2 bases and J by 8 bases; unmatched bases: 6. CDR3 length equals 14 residues. Here the CDR3 DNA reads TGTGCCAGCAGTTTATTTAGCGGGCTGTATGAGCAGTTCTTC. The encoded protein is CASSLFSGLYEQFF.